A single sample is the source of the 24 T cell receptor beta chains below, sequenced in a study of beta chain features in type 1 diabetes. Findings and caveats of the study: All four CD4+ subsets of Type 1 diabetes patients contained TCRB CDR3s that were moderately but significantly shorter.

These receptors have no known antigen. Isolated RNA was reverse transcribed in full, so expressed TCRB transcripts were sequenced. TCRdb's copy holds only in-frame clones and misses some; the assay was immunoSEQ multiplex PCR. The data show around 180,000 clones, with almost 8% seen just once and under 0.55% held by the top ten. Material for sequencing was central memory CD4+ T cells from blood. The source of these receptors is a man aged 18 to 35 with type 1 diabetes.

The chain has TRBV6-1 and TRBJ2-3; a possible D gene is TRBD2 (5 bases). The CDR3 spans 12 residues. Looked up from germline, CDR1 is MNHNS and CDR2 is SASEGT. Trimming stripped 6 bases from V and 8 bases from J, with 12 bases between. CDR3 amino acids: CASSRLRGTQYF. The CDR3 DNA reads as TGTGCCAGCAGCCGCCTCCGGGGTACGCAGTATTTT.

This clone has just a few counts. The rearrangement links TRBV5-4 to TRBJ2-2, with TRBD1 matching 10 bases. This CDR3 spans 16 amino acids. V lost 4 bases, J lost 7 bases, and 10 bases stayed unmatched. Germline CDR1 SGHNT, CDR2 YYREEE (reference sequence). The CDR3 is CASSPDGTGVDGELFF. The CDR3 DNA reads as TGTGCCAGCAGCCCAGACGGGACAGGGGTAGACGGGGAGCTGTTTTTT.

This clone was found a few times. The CDR3 DNA reads as TGTGCCAGCAGCTCGGACAGGTCCTCTGGAAACACCATATATTTT. This translates into CASSSDRSSGNTIYF. The chain couples TRBV7-9 to TRBJ1-3; 7 bases align to TRBD1. The CDR3 is made up of 15 amino acids. V gave up 4 bases and J gave up 0 bases; unmatched junction bases: 3. Germline V gives CDR1 SEHNR, CDR2 FQNEAQ (reference sequence).

This clone was seen only a few times. The J gene is TRBJ2-6, the V gene TRBV5-1; no firm D call. The germline gives CDR1 SGHRS, CDR2 YFSETQ. V lost 8 bases, J lost 0 bases, and 15 bases lay in between. This CDR3 is built from 16 residues. Here the CDR3 DNA reads TGCGCCAGTACGTACGGGTCGCCCTCTGGGGCCAACGTCCTGACTTTC. This sequence encodes CASTYGSPSGANVLTF.

The rearrangement links TRBV7-2 to TRBJ1-6; D possibly corresponds to TRBD1 (5 bases). Germline V gene data show CDR1 as SGHTA and CDR2 as FQGNSA. The CDR3 is made up of 14 amino acids. Trimming took off 3 bases at V and 7 bases at J, with 10 bases between the two ends. The DNA for the CDR3 is TGTGCCAGCAGCTTTGTCAGGGAAAATTCACCCCTCCACTTT. It yields the protein CASSFVRENSPLHF.

Notes on this clone: Other DNA sequences of this sample code for an identical CDR3. The CDR3 spells CSVAWTGNYEQYF. As DNA, the CDR3 is TGCAGCGTTGCATGGACGGGAAACTACGAGCAGTACTTC. The chain is built from TRBV29-1 and TRBJ2-7, with a possible D match to TRBD2 (5 bases). Trimming pared 4 bases from V and 3 bases from J, leaving 13 bases between. Looked up from germline, CDR1 is SQVTM and CDR2 is ANQGSEA. This CDR3 has 13 residues.

This clone was detected a few times. V gene TRBV9 combines with J gene TRBJ2-3; tentative D call: TRBD1 (6 bases). V dropped 3 bases and J dropped 6 bases, with 17 bases sitting between them. The CDR3 runs to 15 residues. Germline V gives CDR1 SGDLS, CDR2 YYNGEE. CDR3 bases: TGTGCCAGCAGCGCTCCGGGACAACAAGTTGATACGCAGTATTTT. Its protein is CASSAPGQQVDTQYF.

Ten or more counts support this clone. The chain joins TRBV28 to TRBJ2-1, with TRBD2 matching over 8 bases. This CDR3 comprises 14 residues. The germline V gene encodes CDR1 MDHEN and CDR2 SYDVKM. The J segment lost 6 bases and the V segment lost 6 bases, leaving 7 bases of the junction unmatched. CDR3 protein: CASRWLAGTNEQFF. The CDR3 DNA follows: TGTGCCAGCAGGTGGCTAGCGGGCACCAATGAGCAGTTCTTC.

In this sample, this clone turned up a few times. The V call is TRBV30, the J call TRBJ1-3, with a tentative D call TRBD1 (6 bases). V lost 6 bases to trimming and J lost 0 bases, with 9 bases between them. The CDR3 runs 13 residues. CDR1 and CDR2 (germline): GTSNPN, SVGIG (reference sequence). The CDR3 sequence: CACRQVSGNTIYF. In DNA, the CDR3 is TGTGCCTGCCGACAGGTCTCTGGAAACACCATATATTTT.

This sequence joins TRBV7-2 and TRBJ2-2; D may be TRBD1 (5 bases). Germline CDR1 reads SGHTA; CDR2 reads FQGNSA. This CDR3 spans 12 amino acids. V lost 5 bases and J lost 7, with 8 bases in between. The CDR3 here is CASSPDSGELFF. CDR3 bases: TGTGCCAGCAGCCCCGACAGCGGGGAGCTGTTTTTT.

About this clone itself: The sample holds other DNA sequences that translate to the same CDR3. This rearrangement joins TRBV5-1 to TRBJ2-3; D ambiguous. The CDR3 covers 13 residues. V lost 3 bases to trimming and J lost 0 bases, with 5 bases between them. CDR1 is SGHRS, CDR2 YFSETQ, per germline. The chain's CDR3 is CASSSTSTDTQYF. CDR3 sequence (DNA): TGCGCCAGCAGCTCGACTAGCACAGATACGCAGTATTTT.

The chain carries TRBV6-6 and TRBJ2-5; 12 bases are shared with TRBD2. Germline values: CDR1 MNHNY, CDR2 SVGAGI (reference sequence). The CDR3 is 13 residues long. Trimming at V came to 8 bases and at J to 2 bases, leaving 0 bases not matched to a gene. CDR3 nucleotides: TGTGCCAGCGGGACTAGCGGGCAAGAGACCCAGTACTTC. It translates to CASGTSGQETQYF.

This clone has only a few counts. V usage is TRBV11-2 and J usage is TRBJ2-1; TRBD1 aligns across 8 bases. The germline gives CDR1 SGHAT, CDR2 FQNNGV. The CDR3 covers 16 residues. V was pared by 1 base and J by 4 bases, with 6 bases of the junction left unmatched. The CDR3, as DNA: TGTGCCAGCAGCTTAGGGACAGGGTTCTTTTACAATGAGCAGTTCTTC. Translating it yields CASSLGTGFFYNEQFF.

The chain couples TRBV7-2 to TRBJ2-2; 12 nucleotides line up with TRBD2. Germline V gene lookup returns CDR1 SGHTA and CDR2 FQGNSA. Trimming took 2 bases from V and 6 from J; bases not matched to a gene: 4. CDR3 size: 16 residues. The DNA of the CDR3 is TGTGCCAGCAGCTTACCTAGCGGGGGGGCATCCGGGGAGCTGTTTTTT. It is translated as CASSLPSGGASGELFF.

This clone was found a few times. The rearrangement joins TRBV7-8 to TRBJ2-2; TRBD2 might be the D (7 bases). Germline CDR1 SGHVS, CDR2 FQNEAQ. Trimming removed 5 bases from V and 4 bases from J, with 20 bases in between. This CDR3 region has 17 residues. This CDR3 is CASSPTGGGGSTGELFF. CDR3 nucleotides: TGTGCCAGCAGCCCCACGGGGGGCGGGGGAAGCACCGGGGAGCTGTTTTTT.

The J gene is TRBJ2-7, the V gene TRBV11-2, with unresolved D. Per the germline V gene, CDR1 is SGHAT and CDR2 is FQNNGV. V lost 0 bases and J lost 0, with 9 bases in between. This CDR3 has 15 amino acids. CDR3 sequence: CASSLEISNSYEQYF. The CDR3 bases are TGTGCCAGCAGCTTAGAAATCAGTAACTCCTACGAGCAGTACTTC.

V is TRBV28 and J is TRBJ1-5, with TRBD1 as a possible D gene (5 bases). Germline-derived CDR1 and CDR2 are MDHEN and SYDVKM. The CDR3 covers 13 residues. V lost 8 bases to trimming and J lost 7 bases, with 15 bases between them. In DNA form, the CDR3 reads TGTGCCAGCGGACAAGATCAGAACCAGCCCCAGCATTTT. Translating gives CASGQDQNQPQHF.

There are a few counts of this clone. This chain connects TRBV7-9 to TRBJ1-2; 10 bases are a match to TRBD1. This CDR3 spans 15 amino acids. Germline V CDR1 and CDR2: SEHNR, FQNEAQ (reference sequence). The trim removed 5 bases at V and 6 bases at J, leaving 9 bases unmatched. The CDR3 reads CASSQSTGGYNGYTF. For the CDR3, the DNA is TGTGCCAGCAGCCAATCGACAGGGGGCTATAATGGCTACACCTTC.

This clone came up a few times. This chain uses TRBV4-3 with TRBJ2-2, with D tentatively TRBD1 (5 bases). CDR3 length: 15 amino acids. V lost 1 base and J lost 3, with 9 bases in between. From germline, CDR1 is LGHNA and CDR2 YSLEER. This CDR3 is CASSQAGLDTGELFF. The CDR3 DNA is TGCGCCAGCAGCCAAGCAGGGTTGGACACCGGGGAGCTGTTTTTT.

The genes are TRBV28 and TRBJ2-3; D ambiguous. CDR3 size: 14 residues. The V end lost 5 bases, the J end lost 5 bases, and 14 bases lay between the germline ends. From germline, CDR1 is MDHEN and CDR2 SYDVKM. The CDR3 sequence is CASSLFPERDTQYF. CDR3 DNA sequence: TGTGCCAGCAGTCTATTCCCTGAGCGAGATACGCAGTATTTT.

This clone was counted between two and nine times. This sequence joins TRBV23-1 and TRBJ1-1; 8 bases map to TRBD1. TRBV23-1 is an ORF, and what it does is uncertain. V was pared by 0 bases and J by 1 base, with 7 bases of the junction left unmatched. The CDR3 length is 17 residues. CDR3 DNA: TGCGCCAGCAGTCAATCACGGTCAGGACAGGGGAACACTGAAGCTTTCTTT. Protein: CASSQSRSGQGNTEAFF.

The chain couples TRBV25-1 to TRBJ1-1; 9 bases agree with TRBD1. With 4 bases clipped from V and 5 bases from J, the junction kept 8 bases outside the gene matches. This CDR3 is 15 amino acids long. Germline V gene sequence: CDR1 MGHDK, CDR2 SYGVNS. This chain's CDR3 is CASSATTGTGTEAFF. In DNA, the CDR3 is TGTGCCAGCAGTGCCACTACCGGGACAGGGACTGAAGCTTTCTTT.

This chain connects TRBV5-6 to TRBJ2-4; 7 bases match TRBD2. Germline trimming cut 6 bases from V and 8 bases from J; bases unmatched to any gene: 8. This CDR3 comprises 13 residues. CDR1 SGHDT and CDR2 YYEEEE come from the germline V gene. The CDR3 coding sequence is TGTGCCAGCACCTACGCGGGGGTGGACATTCAGTACTTC. Amino acid sequence: CASTYAGVDIQYF.

This clone has only a few counts. The chain links TRBV10-3 to TRBJ2-3; a possible D gene is TRBD2 (5 bases). The V end lost 6 bases, the J end lost 1 base, and 11 bases lay between the germline ends. This CDR3 has 14 amino acids. Germline-derived CDR1 and CDR2 are ENHRY and SYGVKD. The CDR3 region is CAISLTRGTDTQYF. Written as DNA, the CDR3 is TGTGCCATCAGCCTTACTAGAGGCACAGATACGCAGTATTTT.